The entry that follows covers one T cell receptor (beta chain) sequence. The table came from immunoSEQ multiplex PCR; TCRdb's copy has only in-frame clones and leaves some out. The sample comprises roughly 36,000 clones, about nine tenths of which are singletons, and roughly 6.1% rests with the top ten. This sample was taken from a study of T cell changes during pregnancy in multiple sclerosis. The clonotype comes from a female donor with multiple sclerosis, enrolled in a pregnancy study. Material: CD8+ T cells from peripheral blood mononuclear cells, obtained in the second trimester of pregnancy.

The DNA for the CDR3 is TGTGCCTGGAGTTATGGACAGGGGGCCTACGAGCAGTACTTC. Protein: CAWSYGQGAYEQYF. The rearrangement joins TRBV30 to TRBJ2-7; 10 nucleotides match TRBD1. V lost 2 bases to trimming and J lost 2 bases; unmatched junction nucleotides: 3. The CDR3 is 14 residues long. Germline V gene sequence: CDR1 GTSNPN, CDR2 SVGIG (reference sequence). The entire variable domain, with the rest obtained from reference TRBV30 and TRBJ2-7, is as follows: SQTIHQWPATLVQPVGSPLSLECTVEGTSNPNLYWYRQAAGRGLQLLFYSVGIGQISSEVPQNLSASRPQDRQFILSSKKLLLSDSGFYLCAWSYGQGAYEQYFGPGTRLTVT.